These T cell receptor beta chains were read from a single sample in a study of blood T cells in healthy people across ages. TCRdb analysed the 5' RACE reads with MiXCR anew, one entry per CDR3 protein. The sample gives some 1.5 million distinct CDR3 sequences, under 30% of which show up once; less than 9.5% is in the top ten. Source material: blood. These receptors were collected from a woman aged 30 to 39 in good health. CDR3s include the opening cysteine and the closing phenylalanine or tryptophan. A D gene is named only where the DNA matches it firmly. Clone size is given for some rows only: seen once, a few or many times, or a class if the clone is expanded.

TRBV29-1	TRBJ2-3	16	many	.	TGCAGCGTTGAAGATGCGGTGGCGCGGACCCCAGATACGCAGTATTTT	CSVEDAVARTPDTQYF
TRBV20-1	TRBJ2-7	15	few	TRBD2	TGCAGTGCTAGGGTGACTTTAGCGGGAGCCTACGAGCAGTACTTC	CSARVTLAGAYEQYF
TRBV11-2	TRBJ2-7	15	many	TRBD1	TGTGCCAGCAGCTTAGGCGCGGGACAGGGAGTCGAGCAGTACTTC	CASSLGAGQGVEQYF
TRBV4-1	TRBJ2-5	14	many	.	TGCGCCAGCAGCCAAGATGATAGAAGGGTGACCCAGTACTTC	CASSQDDRRVTQYF
TRBV12-5	TRBJ2-7	14	many	TRBD1	TGTGCTAGTGGTTTGGGGACAGGGTTCTACGAGCAGTACTTC	CASGLGTGFYEQYF
TRBV6-5	TRBJ2-3	14	few	.	TGTGCCAGCGGACCCCTGAGGCGCACAGATACGCAGTATTTT	CASGPLRRTDTQYF
TRBV6-5	TRBJ1-2	14	.	.	TGTGCCAGCAGATCCTCGGGCAGTAACTATGGCTACACCTTC	CASRSSGSNYGYTF
TRBV5-1	TRBJ2-2	15	few	.	TGCGCCAGCAGCTTGTACGGACGGAACACCGGGGAGCTGTTTTTT	CASSLYGRNTGELFF
TRBV6-5	TRBJ2-5	11	.	.	TGTGCCACCCTGGCCCGTGAGACCCAGTACTTC	CATLARETQYF
TRBV10-3	TRBJ1-6	15	many	TRBD1	TGTGCCATCAGACCACCCGGGACAGAAAATTCACCCCTCCACTTT	CAIRPPGTENSPLHF
TRBV2	TRBJ2-3	13	.	.	TGTGCCAGCGCTTTTCAGGGCACAGATACGCAGTATTTT	CASAFQGTDTQYF
TRBV24-1	TRBJ2-1	16	few	.	TGTGCCACCAGTGGTACAGCCAGCGGAACTCGGAATGAGCAGTTCTTC	CATSGTASGTRNEQFF
TRBV12-3/TRBV12-4	TRBJ2-3	15	few	TRBD1	TGTGCCAGCAGCCCACAGGGGGTCCGCACAGATACGCAGTATTTT	CASSPQGVRTDTQYF
TRBV25-1	TRBJ2-7	11	many	.	TGTGCCAGCAGTGAACTCGACGAGCAGTACTTC	CASSELDEQYF
TRBV12-5	TRBJ1-5	13	.	.	TGTGCTAGTGGACCCGAAGCGAATCAGCCCCAGCATTTT	CASGPEANQPQHF
TRBV6-2/TRBV6-3	TRBJ2-1	15	few	TRBD1	TGTGCCAGCAGATTAGGACAGGTGGGCGGCGATGAGCAGTTCTTC	CASRLGQVGGDEQFF
TRBV6-5	TRBJ2-1	15	few	.	TGTGCCAGCAGTTACCCGGGGGACGGCTACAATGAGCAGTTCTTC	CASSYPGDGYNEQFF
TRBV29-1	TRBJ2-2	13	few	.	TGCAGCGTTGAAAAAGGGAACACCGGGGAGCCGTTTTTT	CSVEKGNTGEPFF
TRBV29-1	TRBJ2-7	12	many	TRBD2	TGCAGCGTTACTACTAGCGGGGACGAGCAGTACTTC	CSVTTSGDEQYF
TRBV20-1	TRBJ2-1	13	.	.	TGCAGTGCTATTGGACAGCTTCCCAATGAGCAGTTCTTC	CSAIGQLPNEQFF
TRBV5-1	TRBJ2-1	15	.	.	TGCGCCAGCAGCTCGGGGGGCAGGGAGTTCAATGAGCAGTTCTTC	CASSSGGREFNEQFF
TRBV7-2	TRBJ2-1	16	many	.	TGTGCCAGCAGCTTGGAGGGGGGGCGGAGGAGGAATGAGCAGTTCTTC	CASSLEGGRRRNEQFF
TRBV4-3	TRBJ2-1	17	many	TRBD2	TGCGCCAGCAGCCAAGAATACAGCGGGAGAGGAGACAATGAGCAGTTCTTC	CASSQEYSGRGDNEQFF
TRBV7-9	TRBJ2-2	15	.	TRBD1	TGTGCCAGCAGGCACAGGGGGCAGAAAACCGGGGAGCTGTTTTTT	CASRHRGQKTGELFF
TRBV6-2/TRBV6-3	TRBJ2-1	18	.	.	TGTGCCAGCAGTTACTTGTACAGGGCGGGAAGCTCCTACAATGAGCAGTTCTTC	CASSYLYRAGSSYNEQFF
TRBV14	TRBJ2-2	17	few	.	TGTGCCAGCAGCCAAGCCGGGCTCCTATGGGGCGTCGGGGAGCTGTTTTTT	CASSQAGLLWGVGELFF
TRBV27	TRBJ2-7	17	few	TRBD1	TGTGCCAGCAGTTTATTTCTAAGGGACAGGGGGATCAACGAGCAGTACTTC	CASSLFLRDRGINEQYF
TRBV19	TRBJ1-1	14	once	.	TGTGCCAGTAGTATGGGGGGCTCGAGCACTGAAGCTTTCTTT	CASSMGGSSTEAFF
TRBV20-1	TRBJ2-5	16	.	TRBD2	TGCAGTGCTAGCGGTCTCCCAGCGGGGAGCCAAGAGACCCAGTACTTC	CSASGLPAGSQETQYF
TRBV4-2	TRBJ2-3	13	many	.	TGCGCCAGCAGCCAAGATGGGGCAGATACGCAGTATTTT	CASSQDGADTQYF
TRBV6-5	TRBJ2-7	15	.	TRBD2	TGTGCCAGCAGTTACTGGACTAGCGGGAGGGGTGAGCAGTACTTC	CASSYWTSGRGEQYF
TRBV20-1	TRBJ2-4	15	once	TRBD2	TGCAGTGCTAGAGGACTAGCGGGAGGAGCCTACGCGCAGTACTTC	CSARGLAGGAYAQYF
TRBV5-5	TRBJ2-1	13	few	TRBD1	TGTGCCAGCAGCTTGCAGCCAGGGGGTGAGCAGTTCTTC	CASSLQPGGEQFF
TRBV7-2	TRBJ2-4	14	many	TRBD2	TGTGCCAGCAGAAGGACTAGCGGGTGGGATGATCAGTACTTC	CASRRTSGWDDQYF
TRBV27	TRBJ2-3	11	.	.	TGTGCCACCGAAAACACAGATACGCAGTATTTT	CATENTDTQYF
TRBV6-5	TRBJ2-2	13	few	.	TGTGCCAGCAGGCCGGGAGCTGCCGGGGAGCTGTTTTTT	CASRPGAAGELFF
TRBV6-6	TRBJ2-1	15	many	TRBD2	TGTGCCAGCAGTTCCGGGGGCGGGGGGTTTAATGAGCAGTTCTTC	CASSSGGGGFNEQFF
TRBV20-1	TRBJ1-6	13	few	.	TGCAGTGCTAGCGGCAGGGGTAATTCACCCCTCCACTTT	CSASGRGNSPLHF
TRBV10-3	TRBJ1-2	15	.	.	TGTGCCATCGGTGAAGGGGCAGGGACCGCCTATGGCTACACCTTC	CAIGEGAGTAYGYTF
TRBV27	TRBJ2-6	14	once	.	.	CASSVGRGANVLTF
TRBV29-1	TRBJ2-2	13	few	.	TGCAGCGTTGCAATCGGGGACACCGGGGAGCTGTTTTTT	CSVAIGDTGELFF
TRBV7-2	TRBJ2-1	15	.	.	TGTGCCAGCAGCTTCGGACAGTTACTCTACAATGAGCAGTTCTTC	CASSFGQLLYNEQFF
TRBV12-3/TRBV12-4	TRBJ1-6	13	few	.	TGTGCCAGCAGTTACTACAGGAATTCACCCCTCCACTTT	CASSYYRNSPLHF
TRBV9	TRBJ2-7	17	.	.	TGTGCCAGCAGCAGAGGGCCTTTAGCGGTTACCTCCTACGAGCAGTACTTC	CASSRGPLAVTSYEQYF
TRBV4-1	TRBJ2-7	15	many	TRBD1	TGCGCCAGCAGCCGCTCCTCCCAGGGGGCCTACGAGCAGTACTTC	CASSRSSQGAYEQYF
TRBV6-2/TRBV6-3	TRBJ1-1	15	.	TRBD1	TGTGCCAGCAGTTCAACGGGACAGTCGGCCACTGAAGCTTTCTTT	CASSSTGQSATEAFF
TRBV12-3/TRBV12-4	TRBJ2-3	12	.	.	TGTGCCAGCAGTTTTTTGTCCGGGACGCAGTATTTT	CASSFLSGTQYF
TRBV6-6	TRBJ2-2	16	.	TRBD2	TGTGCCAGCAGTACCCCGAGCGGGGTAAACACCGGGGAGCTGTTTTTT	CASSTPSGVNTGELFF
TRBV4-1	TRBJ2-7	13	many	.	TGTGCCAGCAGCCACGGGGTCTCCTACGAGCAGTACTTC	CASSHGVSYEQYF